The clone carrying this T cell receptor beta chain was found a few times. Construction of the TCR beta libraries employed iRepertoire HTBI primers in conjunction with Arm-PCR of CDR3 regions. TCRdb ran MiXCR on the multiplex PCR reads and lists one entry per CDR3 protein. The sample has about half a million distinct CDR3 sequences; around a fifth are singletons. Time point denoted: persistent/refractory GD, antithyroid drugs over 5 years with positive TRAb. The TCR library was prepared using RNA isolated from PBMCs. This specimen comes from a study of regulatory T cells in long-lasting Graves disease. Germline-derived CDR1 and CDR2 are DFQATT and SNEGSKA (reference sequence). V shed 6 bases and J shed 1 base, with 12 bases lying between them. The CDR3 consists of 13 residues.

The genes are TRBV20-1 and TRBJ1-2; D is ambiguous. Sequencing used peripheral blood mononuclear cells (PBMCs), obtained when the disease was refractory, from a patient treated with antithyroid drugs. The sequence was obtained from a female donor with Graves disease. Here the CDR3 reads CSAPPGLNYGYTF. The CDR3 DNA follows: TGCAGTGCCCCGCCAGGACTTAACTATGGCTACACCTTC.